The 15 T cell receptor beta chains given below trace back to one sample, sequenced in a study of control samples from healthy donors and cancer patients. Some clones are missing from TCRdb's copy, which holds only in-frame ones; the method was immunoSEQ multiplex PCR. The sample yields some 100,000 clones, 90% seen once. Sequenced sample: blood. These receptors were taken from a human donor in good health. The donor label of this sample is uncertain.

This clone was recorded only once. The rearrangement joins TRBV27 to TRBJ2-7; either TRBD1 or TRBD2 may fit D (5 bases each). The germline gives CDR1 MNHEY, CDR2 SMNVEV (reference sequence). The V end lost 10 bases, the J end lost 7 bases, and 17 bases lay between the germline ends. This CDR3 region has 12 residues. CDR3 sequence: CATRGVTGEQYF. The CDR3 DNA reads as TGTGCCACACGGGGCGTAACGGGGGAGCAGTACTTC.

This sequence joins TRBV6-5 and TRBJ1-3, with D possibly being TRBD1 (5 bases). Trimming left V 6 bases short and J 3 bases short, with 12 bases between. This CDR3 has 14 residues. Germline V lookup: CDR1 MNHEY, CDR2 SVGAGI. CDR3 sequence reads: CASRENRFGNTIYF. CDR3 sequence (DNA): TGTGCCAGCAGGGAGAACAGGTTTGGAAACACCATATATTTT.

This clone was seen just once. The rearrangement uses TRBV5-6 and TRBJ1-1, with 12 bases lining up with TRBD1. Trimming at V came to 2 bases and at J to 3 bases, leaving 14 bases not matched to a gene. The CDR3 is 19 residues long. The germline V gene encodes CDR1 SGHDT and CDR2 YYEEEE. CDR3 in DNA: TGTGCCAGCAGCTTAGAAGAACCCCCGGGACAGGGGGCGCACACTGAAGCTTTCTTT. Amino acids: CASSLEEPPGQGAHTEAFF.

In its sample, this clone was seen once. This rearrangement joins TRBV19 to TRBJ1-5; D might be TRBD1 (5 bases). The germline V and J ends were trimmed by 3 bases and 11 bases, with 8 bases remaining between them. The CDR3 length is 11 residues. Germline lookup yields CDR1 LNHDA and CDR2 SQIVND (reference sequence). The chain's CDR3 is CASSIQGAQHF. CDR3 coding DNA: TGTGCCAGTAGTATTCAGGGAGCCCAGCATTTT.

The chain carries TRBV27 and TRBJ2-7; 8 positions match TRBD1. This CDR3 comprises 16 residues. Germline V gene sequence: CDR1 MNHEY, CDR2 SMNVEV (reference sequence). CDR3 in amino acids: CASSGPAGQVTYEQHV. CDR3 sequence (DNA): TGTGCCAGCAGTGGCCCGGCGGGACAGGTAACCTACGAGCAGCACGTC.

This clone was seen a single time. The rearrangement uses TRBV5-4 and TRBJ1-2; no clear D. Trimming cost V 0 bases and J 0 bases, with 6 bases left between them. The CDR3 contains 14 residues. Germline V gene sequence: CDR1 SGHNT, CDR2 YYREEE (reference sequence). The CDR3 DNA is TGTGCCAGCAGCTTGGAGCAGGCTAACTATGGCTACACCTTC. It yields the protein CASSLEQANYGYTF.

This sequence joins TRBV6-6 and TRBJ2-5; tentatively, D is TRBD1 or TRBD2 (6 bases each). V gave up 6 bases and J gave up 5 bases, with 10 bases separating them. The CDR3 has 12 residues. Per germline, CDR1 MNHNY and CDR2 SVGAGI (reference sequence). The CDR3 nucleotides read TGTGCCAGCAGCGGGGGCCTCGAGACCCAGTACTTC. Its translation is CASSGGLETQYF.

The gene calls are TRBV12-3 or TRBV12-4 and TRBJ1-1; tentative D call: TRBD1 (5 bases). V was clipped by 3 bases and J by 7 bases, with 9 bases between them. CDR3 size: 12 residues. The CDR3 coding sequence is TGTGCCAGCAGTTTTACGGGGCATGAAGCTTTCTTT. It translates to CASSFTGHEAFF.

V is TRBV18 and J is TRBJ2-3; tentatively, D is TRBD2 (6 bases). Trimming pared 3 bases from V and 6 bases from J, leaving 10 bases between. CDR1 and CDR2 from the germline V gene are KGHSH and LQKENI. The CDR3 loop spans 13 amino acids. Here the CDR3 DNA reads TGTGCCAGCTCACCGCCTAGCGCCGATACGCAGTATTTT. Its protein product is CASSPPSADTQYF.

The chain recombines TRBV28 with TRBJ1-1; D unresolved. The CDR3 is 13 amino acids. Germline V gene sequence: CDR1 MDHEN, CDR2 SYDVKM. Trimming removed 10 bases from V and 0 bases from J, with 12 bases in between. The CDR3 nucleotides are TGTGCCACCGCGAAGGCCCTGAACACTGAAGCTTTCTTT. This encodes CATAKALNTEAFF. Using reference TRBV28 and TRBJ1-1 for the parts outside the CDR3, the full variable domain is DVKVTQSSRYLVKRTGEKVFLECVQDMDHENMFWYRQDPGLGLRLIYFSYDVKMKEKGDIPEGYSVSREKKERFSLILESASTNQTSMYLCATAKALNTEAFFGQGTRLTVV.

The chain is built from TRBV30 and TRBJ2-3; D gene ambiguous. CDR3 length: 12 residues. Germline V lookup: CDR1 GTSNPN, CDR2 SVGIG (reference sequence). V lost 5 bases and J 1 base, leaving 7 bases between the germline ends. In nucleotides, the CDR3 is TGTGCCTGGGGCAGCGGCACAGATACGCAGTATTTT. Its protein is CAWGSGTDTQYF.

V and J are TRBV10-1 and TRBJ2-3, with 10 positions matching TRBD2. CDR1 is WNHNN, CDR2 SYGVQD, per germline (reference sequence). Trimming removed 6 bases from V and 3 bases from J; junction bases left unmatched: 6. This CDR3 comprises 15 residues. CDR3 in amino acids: CASSRILAGTDTQYF. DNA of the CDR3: TGCGCCAGCAGCCGGATACTAGCGGGGACAGATACGCAGTATTTT.

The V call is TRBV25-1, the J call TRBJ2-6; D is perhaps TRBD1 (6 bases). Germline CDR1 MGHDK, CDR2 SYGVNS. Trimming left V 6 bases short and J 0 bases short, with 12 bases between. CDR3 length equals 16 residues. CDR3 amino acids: CASRGHPLSGANVLTF. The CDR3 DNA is TGTGCCAGCAGGGGACATCCTCTCTCTGGGGCCAACGTCCTGACTTTC.

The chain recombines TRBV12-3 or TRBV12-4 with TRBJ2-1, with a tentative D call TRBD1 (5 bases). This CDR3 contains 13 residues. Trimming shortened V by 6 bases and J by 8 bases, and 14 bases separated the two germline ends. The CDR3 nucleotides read TGTGCCAGCAGCGATAATAGGGGCGATGAGCAGTTCTTC. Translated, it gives CASSDNRGDEQFF.

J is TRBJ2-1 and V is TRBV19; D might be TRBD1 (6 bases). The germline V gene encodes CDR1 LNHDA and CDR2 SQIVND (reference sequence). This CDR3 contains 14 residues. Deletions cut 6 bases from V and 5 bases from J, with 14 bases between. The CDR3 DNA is TGTGCCAGTAGCCCCTGGACAGCCAACAATGAGCAGTTCTTC. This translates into CASSPWTANNEQFF.